These 25 T cell receptor beta chains were sequenced from one sample in a study of CD8+CD57+ T cells in acquired aplastic anemia. TCR beta VDJ and CDR3 profiles were obtained from a genomic DNA template. TCRdb re-called the reads with MiXCR, one entry per CDR3 protein. The sample lists a few hundred thousand distinct CDR3 sequences, roughly 57% occurring once. Sequences were obtained from sorted CD4+, CD8+, or CD8+CD57+ T cells (not recorded which) from PBMCs. These receptor sequences come from a human donor in good health.

This clonotype showed up just once. This sequence joins TRBV4-3 and TRBJ2-7, with D unresolved. From germline, CDR1 is LGHNA and CDR2 YSLEER. The V gene lost 1 base and the J gene lost 4 bases, with 8 bases spanning the gap. There are 13 residues in the CDR3. The CDR3 DNA is TGCGCCAGCAGCCAAGCGGGTAAATACGAGCAGTACTTC. Amino acids: CASSQAGKYEQYF.

This clonotype occurred many times. V and J are TRBV2 and TRBJ1-5, with 9 positions matching TRBD1. Trimming removed 8 bases from V and 3 bases from J; junction bases left unmatched: 5. The germline gives CDR1 SNHLY, CDR2 FYNNEI. The CDR3 runs to 14 residues. The CDR3 DNA reads TGTGCCAGCCAGGACAGGGGACCCAATCAGCCCCAGCATTTT. As protein: CASQDRGPNQPQHF.

V usage is TRBV5-6 and J usage is TRBJ1-6, with TRBD1 matching 8 bases. CDR1 is SGHDT, CDR2 YYEEEE, per germline. The CDR3 extends over 14 amino acids. J lost 7 bases, V lost 5 bases, and 5 bases had no gene match. The CDR3 sequence is CASSYGQGNSPLHF. The CDR3 coding sequence is TGTGCCAGCAGTTACGGACAGGGCAATTCACCCCTCCACTTT.

This chain joins TRBV11-3 and TRBJ2-7, with D possibly matching TRBD2 (6 bases). The germline V gene has CDR1 SGHNT and CDR2 YENEEA. The ends were cut back, 2 bases at V and 5 bases at J, with 10 bases in the middle. The CDR3 length is 13 residues. CDR3 sequence: CASSLIPGDEQYF. Written as DNA, the CDR3 is TGTGCCAGCAGCTTAATTCCGGGGGACGAGCAGTACTTC.

In the case of this clonotype: The limits of the CDR3 on the DNA are not certain, so only TCRdb's listed CDR3 is given. This chain connects TRBV29-1 to TRBJ2-3; TRBD2 reflects the table's D call only, with no check against the DNA. Germline V lookup: CDR1 SQVTM, CDR2 ANQGSEA. From its first to its last residue, the CDR3 has 17 amino acids. The CDR3 spells CSVGPGLEGRFTDTQYF.

This chain links TRBV19 with TRBJ1-1, with 7 positions matching TRBD1. V gave up 4 bases and J gave up 1 base; unmatched junction bases: 6. Germline V CDR1 and CDR2: LNHDA, SQIVND (reference sequence). The CDR3 runs 15 residues. CDR3 nucleotide sequence: TGTGCCAGTAGTACTCCGGGACAGTCGAACACTGAAGCTTTCTTT. It yields the protein CASSTPGQSNTEAFF.

Many counts were recorded for this clonotype. CDR3 nucleotides: TGTGCCAGCAGTCTACACGAAAATTCACCCCTCCACTTT. Protein: CASSLHENSPLHF. The rearrangement links TRBV6-6 to TRBJ1-6, with unresolved D. The germline CDR1 and CDR2 sequences are MNHNY and SVGAGI (reference sequence). The CDR3 runs 13 residues. Between the trimmed V and J ends, which lost 5 bases and 7 bases, there was a span of 9 bases.

The chain joins TRBV15 to TRBJ2-7, with 11 bases identical to TRBD2. CDR1 is LNHNV and CDR2 is YYDKDF in the germline V gene (reference sequence). CDR3 size: 16 residues. V lost 2 bases, J lost 4 bases, and 7 bases stayed unmatched. This CDR3 reads CATSRTTSGIGYEQYF. The CDR3 DNA reads TGTGCCACCAGCAGAACGACTAGCGGGATTGGATACGAGCAGTACTTC.

Note on this clonotype: Compared with germline, one end of the junction differs, possibly owing to a read error. This rearrangement joins TRBV15 to TRBJ2-1; D not certain. Germline CDR1 and CDR2: LNHNV and YYDKDF (reference sequence). CDR3 length equals 13 residues. CDR3 residues: CASSARRLDEQFF. The CDR3 region has the DNA TGTGCCAGCAGCGCCAGACGGCTTGATGAGCAGTTCTTC.

The rearrangement uses TRBV29-1 and TRBJ1-5, with 7 bases identical to TRBD1. The germline gives CDR1 SQVTM, CDR2 ANQGSEA. V was pared by 7 bases and J by 2 bases, with 5 bases of the junction left unmatched. This CDR3 contains 13 residues. The CDR3 DNA sequence: TGCAGCGCCAGACAGGGAGGCAATCAGCCCCAGCATTTT. This encodes CSARQGGNQPQHF. The full variable domain, completed using reference TRBV29-1 and TRBJ1-5, is SAVISQKPSRDICQRGTSLTIQCQVDSQVTMMFWYRQQPGQSLTLIATANQGSEATYESGFVIDKFPISRPNLTFSTLTVSNMSPEDSSIYLCSARQGGNQPQHFGDGTRLSIL.

The chain links TRBV2 to TRBJ1-1, with D unclear. V shed 4 bases and J shed 10 bases, with 10 bases lying between them. Germline CDR1 and CDR2: SNHLY and FYNNEI. The CDR3 contains 11 residues. DNA for the CDR3: TGTGCCAGCAGTGGCGCGGCGGTAGCTTTCTTT. Translation: CASSGAAVAFF.

This chain joins TRBV6-5 and TRBJ1-6; no reliable D call. Germline CDR1 and CDR2: MNHEY and SVGAGI. There are 13 residues in the CDR3. V was pared by 6 bases and J by 4 bases, with 7 bases between. CDR3: CASSPQYNSPLHF. CDR3 DNA sequence: TGTGCCAGCAGCCCGCAATATAATTCACCCCTCCACTTT.

This clonotype occurred many times. The DNA of the CDR3 is TGTGCCAGCATGGAAAACTACGAGCAGTACTTC. This sequence encodes CASMENYEQYF. This chain uses TRBV6-2 or TRBV6-3 with TRBJ2-7; D is uncertain. Trimming cost V 7 bases and J 3 bases, with 7 bases left between them. The CDR3 spans 11 residues. Germline CDR1 MNHEY, CDR2 SVGEGT.

This sequence joins TRBV28 and TRBJ1-4; 8 bases align to TRBD1. The junction had 12 bases not matched to a gene; V was cut back by 5 bases and J by 7 bases. Germline V gene sequence: CDR1 MDHEN, CDR2 SYDVKM. CDR3 length: 16 amino acids. The CDR3 sequence: CASSPRPDRAAEKLFF. CDR3 in DNA: TGTGCCAGCAGTCCCCGGCCGGACAGGGCCGCTGAAAAACTGTTTTTT.

This clonotype is a singleton in its sample. V and J are TRBV12-3 or TRBV12-4 and TRBJ2-1, with 13 bases that match TRBD2. The CDR3 consists of 17 residues. Trimming cost V 6 bases and J 7 bases; bases outside gene matches: 12. The CDR3 DNA follows: TGTGCCAGCAGCTGGACAAGACTAGCGGGAGGTTGGAATGAGCAGTTCTTC. Encoded protein: CASSWTRLAGGWNEQFF.

The chain is built from TRBV14 and TRBJ2-7; D is perhaps TRBD1 (6 bases). The germline V and J ends were trimmed by 5 bases and 3 bases, with 20 bases remaining between them. CDR1 is SGHDN, CDR2 FVKESK, per germline. CDR3 length: 16 amino acids. This chain's CDR3 is CASSSSPGATFYEQYF. In DNA form, the CDR3 reads TGTGCCAGCAGCTCGAGTCCAGGGGCAACTTTCTACGAGCAGTACTTC.

This clonotype was found many times. The V call is TRBV7-9, the J call TRBJ1-2, with D uncertain. CDR1 is SEHNR and CDR2 is FQNEAQ in the germline V gene (reference sequence). V shed 1 base and J shed 10 bases, with 13 bases lying between them. The CDR3 contains 13 residues. The chain's CDR3 is CASSLGVKGDYTF. The CDR3 DNA reads TGTGCCAGCAGCTTAGGAGTAAAGGGCGACTACACCTTC.

The chain joins TRBV10-2 to TRBJ1-5, with a possible D match to TRBD1 (6 bases). The V end lost 6 bases, the J end lost 2 bases, and 17 bases lay between the germline ends. This CDR3 is built from 16 residues. Germline V gene sequence: CDR1 WSHSY, CDR2 SAAADI. CDR3 bases: TGCGCCAGCAGAGACTCACAGGGTAGGGGCAATCAGCCCCAGCATTTT. It is translated as CASRDSQGRGNQPQHF.

At least ten counts were recorded for this clonotype. The rearrangement uses TRBV27 and TRBJ2-7; TRBD2 agrees at 8 bases. J gave up 5 bases and V 6 bases, and 15 bases lay outside the gene matches. This CDR3 contains 16 residues. The germline V gene encodes CDR1 MNHEY and CDR2 SMNVEV (reference sequence). As DNA, the CDR3 is TGTGCCAGCAGCCCTTCCATCGAGCGGGAGTTCAACGAGCAGTACTTC. Translating gives CASSPSIEREFNEQYF.

This chain links TRBV7-9 with TRBJ2-7, with TRBD2 matching over 11 bases. Looked up from germline, CDR1 is SEHNR and CDR2 is FQNEAQ (reference sequence). The CDR3 contains 17 residues. Unmatched junction bases numbered 14, after V lost 7 bases and J lost 3 bases. CDR3 sequence (DNA): TGTGCCAGCACCATGGGGCTAGCGGGGGGACCGAGCTACGAGCAGTACTTC. This sequence encodes CASTMGLAGGPSYEQYF.

This clonotype occurred once. The chain has TRBV7-9 and TRBJ2-2; TRBD1 might be the D (5 bases). Trimming took off 6 bases at V and 0 bases at J, with 17 bases between the two ends. The germline CDR1 and CDR2 sequences are SEHNR and FQNEAQ (reference sequence). This CDR3 has 17 residues. The CDR3 nucleotides are TGTGCCAGCAGACCACCCCGGTCCAGGGCGAACACCGGGGAGCTGTTTTTT. Its translation: CASRPPRSRANTGELFF. The full variable domain, its missing parts supplied by reference TRBV7-9 and TRBJ2-2, is DTGVSQNPRHKITKRGQNVTFRCDPISEHNRLYWYRQTLGQGPEFLTYFQNEAQLEKSRLLSDRFSAERPKGSFSTLEIQRTEQGDSAMYLCASRPPRSRANTGELFFGEGSRLTVL.

This clonotype was detected only once. The chain combines TRBV5-4 with TRBJ2-7; tentatively, D is TRBD1 or TRBD2 (5 bases each). From germline, CDR1 is SGHNT and CDR2 YYREEE (reference sequence). This CDR3 is built from 13 residues. V lost 4 bases to trimming and J lost 7 bases, with 15 bases between them. Here the CDR3 reads CASSPPGTGEQYF. The CDR3 region has the DNA TGTGCCAGCAGCCCCCCCGGGACCGGGGAGCAGTACTTC.

The V call is TRBV29-1, the J call TRBJ2-3; 8 positions match TRBD1. The CDR3 extends over 17 amino acids. The ends lost 0 bases at V and 2 bases at J; junction bases unmatched: 10. From germline, CDR1 is SQVTM and CDR2 ANQGSEA. The CDR3 here is CSVEDPRTGTYTDTQYF. The CDR3 DNA follows: TGCAGCGTTGAAGACCCTCGGACAGGGACGTACACAGATACGCAGTATTTT.

The chain joins TRBV20-1 to TRBJ1-1, with 9 bases that match TRBD1. CDR1 DFQATT and CDR2 SNEGSKA come from the germline V gene (reference sequence). The CDR3 is 13 amino acids. Trimming removed 6 bases from V and 1 base from J; junction bases left unmatched: 3. Here the CDR3 reads CSAKDRGNTEAFF. CDR3 bases: TGCAGTGCAAAGGACAGGGGGAACACTGAAGCTTTCTTT.

The rearrangement uses TRBV20-1 and TRBJ2-1; either TRBD1 or TRBD2 may fit D (5 bases each). Trimming cost V 0 bases and J 2 bases, with 11 bases left between them. Germline loops: CDR1 DFQATT, CDR2 SNEGSKA (reference sequence). CDR3 length: 15 amino acids. CDR3 amino acids: CSARDLGPAYNEQFF. As DNA, the CDR3 is TGCAGTGCTAGAGATCTGGGACCCGCCTACAATGAGCAGTTCTTC.